Below, 13 T cell receptor beta chains from the same sample are listed, as sequenced in a study of molecular identifiers for immune sequencing clone quantification. TCRdb itself ran the PCR reads through MiXCR, one entry per CDR3 protein. The sample holds more than 550,000 distinct CDR3 sequences, roughly 23% seen once. The sequenced material came from naive CD8+ T cells from blood, with Jurkat cell RNA spiked in. The subset was: FACS-sorted CD8+CD4-CCR7+CD45RA+ naive T cells. These receptors originate from a human donor in good health. Some libraries in this study had Jurkat cell RNA spiked in.

As regards this clonotype: With a much larger clone just one base away, this may be a read error. The chain uses TRBV20-1 and TRBJ2-5; a weak D match, TRBD1 (6 bases). Germline V gene lookup returns CDR1 DFQATT and CDR2 SNEGSKA (reference sequence). The CDR3 runs to 16 residues. For the CDR3, the DNA is TGCAGGGCTAGAGATTCGGCAGGGGCCTCCCAAGAGACCCAGTACTTC. It specifies CRARDSAGASQETQYF.

J is TRBJ2-1 and V is TRBV7-9, with 7 bases that match TRBD2. Losses at the gene ends were 4 bases for V and 9 bases for J; bases not matched to a gene: 18. Germline V gene data show CDR1 as SEHNR and CDR2 as FQNEAQ (reference sequence). The CDR3 is 17 residues long. The CDR3 DNA is TGTGCCAGCAGCTCGCCGCCGTTACCGGGGGGAAGGAGTGAGCAGTTCTTC. This gives the protein CASSSPPLPGGRSEQFF.

This clonotype was recorded only once. This rearrangement joins TRBV28 to TRBJ2-1; D is perhaps TRBD1 or TRBD2 (6 bases each). The CDR3 loop spans 10 amino acids. Deletions cut 10 bases from V and 9 bases from J, with 10 bases between. Per germline, CDR1 MDHEN and CDR2 SYDVKM. CDR3 amino acids: CATGDFEQFF. CDR3 DNA: TGTGCCACAGGGGACTTTGAGCAGTTCTTC. Combining the CDR3 with reference TRBV28 and TRBJ2-1 gives the whole variable domain DVKVTQSSRYLVKRTGEKVFLECVQDMDHENMFWYRQDPGLGLRLIYFSYDVKMKEKGDIPEGYSVSREKKERFSLILESASTNQTSMYLCATGDFEQFFGPGTRLTVL.

The chain links TRBV29-1 to TRBJ1-5; D is undetermined. This CDR3 is 13 amino acids long. Germline V gives CDR1 SQVTM, CDR2 ANQGSEA. V lost 6 bases and J lost 5, with 14 bases in between. The CDR3 loop is CSVTVAFDQPQHF. CDR3 nucleotide sequence: TGCAGCGTCACCGTTGCCTTTGATCAGCCCCAGCATTTT.

With regard to this clonotype: At one of its ends the junction is not consistent with the germline gene, which may arise from a read error. The rearrangement links TRBV7-9 to TRBJ2-1; TRBD1 agrees at 10 bases. This CDR3 region has 15 residues. Germline V CDR1 and CDR2: SEHNR, FQNEAQ (reference sequence). CDR3 nucleotides: TGTGCCAGCAGCCAGGGACAGGGGACCTACAATGAGCAGCTCTTC. Translating it yields CASSQGQGTYNEQLF.

The V and J genes are TRBV5-4 and TRBJ1-1; tentatively, D is TRBD1 (6 bases). V was cut by 2 bases and J by 0 bases, with 8 bases left in between. CDR3 length: 14 amino acids. CDR1 and CDR2 (germline): SGHNT, YYREEE (reference sequence). CDR3 residues: CASSLWDMNTEAFF. In DNA form, the CDR3 reads TGTGCCAGCAGCTTATGGGACATGAACACTGAAGCTTTCTTT.

This clonotype came up many times. The chain recombines TRBV11-3 with TRBJ1-5; D is undetermined. The germline CDR1 and CDR2 sequences are SGHNT and YENEEA. The CDR3 loop spans 10 amino acids. Trimming shortened V by 4 bases and J by 5 bases, and 0 bases separated the two germline ends. CDR3 protein: CASSYQPQHF. CDR3 nucleotides: TGTGCCAGCAGCTATCAGCCCCAGCATTTT. Supplemented by reference TRBV11-3 and TRBJ1-5, the full variable domain reads EAGVVQSPRYKIIEKKQPVAFWCNPISGHNTLYWYLQNLGQGPELLIRYENEEAVDDSQLPKDRFSAERLKGVDSTLKIQPAELGDSAVYLCASSYQPQHFGDGTRLSIL.

This clonotype was picked up a small number of times. The chain links TRBV2 to TRBJ1-5; D remains unclear. V was pared by 3 bases and J by 0 bases, with 9 bases between. The CDR3 length is 15 residues. The germline V gene encodes CDR1 SNHLY and CDR2 FYNNEI. As DNA, the CDR3 is TGTGCCAGCAGTGAGTGGAGAGATAGCAATCAGCCCCAGCATTTT. This translates into CASSEWRDSNQPQHF.

This clonotype turned up a few times. The chain joins TRBV2 to TRBJ2-3; D possibly uses TRBD1 or TRBD2 (6 bases each). The CDR3 is 13 residues long. V was pared by 9 bases and J by 6 bases, with 16 bases between. Germline V lookup: CDR1 SNHLY, CDR2 FYNNEI. The CDR3 bases are TGTGCCAGGACTGGGGGGCTGGGGGATACGCAGTATTTT. Translating it yields CARTGGLGDTQYF. Supplemented by reference TRBV2 and TRBJ2-3, the full variable domain reads EPEVTQTPSHQVTQMGQEVILRCVPISNHLYFYWYRQILGQKVEFLVSFYNNEISEKSEIFDDQFSVERPDGSNFTLKIRSTKLEDSAMYFCARTGGLGDTQYFGPGTRLTVL.

This clonotype was seen once. With a much larger clone just one base away, this may be a read error. The rearrangement joins TRBV6-2 or TRBV6-3 to TRBJ2-3; TRBD2 matches 8 bases. The CDR3 totals 16 residues. CDR1 MNHEY and CDR2 SVGEGT come from the germline V gene. The CDR3 protein is CACSYGPQAGVYTQYF. The CDR3 DNA sequence: TGTGCCTGCAGTTACGGTCCACAAGCGGGAGTATATACGCAGTATTTT.

Comments on this clonotype: The germline gene is not matched at one end of the junction; a read error may be the cause. This chain links TRBV7-2 with TRBJ2-2, with 7 bases aligning to TRBD2. The CDR3 totals 17 residues. Looked up from germline, CDR1 is SGHTA and CDR2 is FQGNSA. CDR3 amino acids: CASSPRVAGVNTGEQFF. The CDR3 DNA sequence: TGTGCCAGCAGTCCAAGGGTGGCGGGGGTTAACACCGGGGAGCAGTTTTTT.

This clonotype was observed a few times. V and J are TRBV7-2 and TRBJ2-1; 10 bases agree with TRBD2. The CDR3 covers 16 residues. J lost 9 bases, V lost 1 base, and 9 bases had no gene match. Germline V CDR1 and CDR2: SGHTA, FQGNSA. The CDR3 sequence: CASSLELAGRSVEQFF. CDR3 nucleotides: TGTGCCAGCAGCTTAGAACTAGCGGGAAGGTCCGTTGAGCAGTTCTTC.

This clonotype was observed a few times. The chain recombines TRBV30 with TRBJ2-7, with D possibly being TRBD2 (6 bases). Germline CDR1 GTSNPN, CDR2 SVGIG (reference sequence). The V gene lost 8 bases and the J gene lost 2 bases, with 13 bases spanning the gap. CDR3 length equals 12 residues. The CDR3 DNA reads as TGTGCCCTCGCAGCGGGCACCTACGAGCAGTACTTC. Its protein is CALAAGTYEQYF.